The 4 T cell receptor beta chains listed next were all sequenced from one sample in a study of T cell responses to AZD1222 COVID-19 vaccine. Repertoires were generated with immunoSEQ multiplex PCR, while TCRdb's copy carries only in-frame clones and drops some. Seen here are 140,000 to 150,000 clones, more than 75% observed once, and the top ten hold 5.2%. The material was peripheral blood, obtained on day 0 of AZD1222 vaccination. These receptors all stem from an adult in good health.

The gene calls are TRBV19 and TRBJ2-5; D remains ambiguous. Trimming removed 5 bases at V and 4 bases at J, with 11 bases between. Germline loops: CDR1 LNHDA, CDR2 SQIVND (reference sequence). The CDR3 totals 13 residues. The CDR3 is CASSSDLPETQYF. CDR3 sequence (DNA): TGTGCCAGTAGTTCGGATCTACCAGAGACCCAGTACTTC.

The V and J genes are TRBV6-2 or TRBV6-3 and TRBJ2-1; tentatively, D is TRBD1 or TRBD2 (6 bases each). Trimming removed 6 bases at V and 5 bases at J, with 14 bases between. The CDR3 sequence is 14 residues long. Germline assignment: CDR1 MNHEY and CDR2 SVGEGT. DNA of the CDR3: TGTGCCAGCAGCCCCTGGGGGGCCGACAATGAGCAGTTCTTC. Its protein is CASSPWGADNEQFF.

J is TRBJ2-1 and V is TRBV10-3; weak D call: TRBD2 (5 bases). Trimming left V 10 bases short and J 7 bases short, with 14 bases between. The CDR3 has 12 amino acids. Germline V lookup: CDR1 ENHRY, CDR2 SYGVKD. The CDR3 sequence: CANAGVKNEQFF. The DNA of the CDR3 is TGTGCCAACGCCGGGGTAAAAAATGAGCAGTTCTTC.

This clone was detected only once. The chain joins TRBV5-4 to TRBJ1-2, with 9 positions matching TRBD1. The length of the CDR3 is 15 residues. With 4 bases clipped from V and 2 bases from J, the junction kept 6 bases outside the gene matches. The V gene's germline CDR1 is SGHNT and CDR2 YYREEE (reference sequence). The CDR3 here is CASSTLDRGNYGYTF. The CDR3 nucleotides read TGTGCCAGCAGCACCTTGGACAGGGGAAACTATGGCTACACCTTC.